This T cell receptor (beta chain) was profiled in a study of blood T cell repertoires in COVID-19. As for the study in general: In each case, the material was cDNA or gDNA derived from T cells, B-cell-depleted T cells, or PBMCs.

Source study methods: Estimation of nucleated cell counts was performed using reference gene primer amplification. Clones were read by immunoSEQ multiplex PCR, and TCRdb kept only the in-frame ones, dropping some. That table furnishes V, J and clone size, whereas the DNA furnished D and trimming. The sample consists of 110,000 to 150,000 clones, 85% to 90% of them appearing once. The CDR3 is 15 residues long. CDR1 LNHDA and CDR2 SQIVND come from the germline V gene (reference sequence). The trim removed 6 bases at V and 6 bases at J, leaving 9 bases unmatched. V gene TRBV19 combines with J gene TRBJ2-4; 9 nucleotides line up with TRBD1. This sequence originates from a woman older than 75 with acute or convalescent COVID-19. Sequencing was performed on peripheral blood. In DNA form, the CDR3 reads TGTGCCAGTAGCCCCTTACCGGGACAGGGAAACATTCAGTACTTC. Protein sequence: CASSPLPGQGNIQYF.